This T cell receptor beta chain was identified in a study of T-cell reconstitution after alpha-beta-depleted transplantation in children. This clonotype showed up just a few times. During its preparation, the TCRbeta library received unique molecular identifiers. One entry per CDR3 protein, called by TCRdb with MiXCR from the PCR reads. Of hundreds of thousands of distinct CDR3 sequences in the sample, about an eighth were seen once. This CDR3 spans 15 amino acids. After removal of 6 bases from V and 1 base from J, the junction contained 7 bases not matched to a gene. This sample comprised PBMCs, obtained from the stem cell graft. The receptor was isolated from a human donor who donated a stem cell graft to a child with Fanconi anemia. The V and J genes are TRBV12-3 or TRBV12-4 and TRBJ1-1; 8 bases agree with TRBD1. This CDR3 reads CASSPLGQANTEAFF. CDR3 DNA sequence: TGTGCCAGCAGCCCCCTGGGACAGGCGAACACTGAAGCTTTCTTT.